The 6 T cell receptor beta chains below come from one sample, sequenced in a study of breast tumors, draining lymph nodes, adjacent tissues. Each CDR3 protein gets one entry after TCRdb re-called the multiplex PCR reads with MiXCR. There are approximately 230,000 distinct CDR3 sequences in the sample; less than 35% occur only once, and approximately 3.5% lies in the top ten. The lymph nodes were axillary draining lymph nodes from breast cancer patients. What was sequenced was axillary lymph node tissue. The source of these receptors is a female donor with breast cancer. Some clones in this sample may be carry-over from other donors' samples.

The table lists this clonotype with a few counts. The rearrangement uses TRBV3-1 and TRBJ1-4; D gene uncertain. Germline CDR1 and CDR2: LGHDT and YNNKEL (reference sequence). Trimming left V 1 base short and J 4 bases short, with 16 bases between. This CDR3 region has 17 residues. CDR3 residues: CASSQALQRRGNEKLFF. In DNA form, the CDR3 reads TGTGCCAGCAGCCAAGCCCTACAAAGGCGGGGTAATGAAAAACTGTTTTTT.

Ten or more counts support this clonotype. The chain joins TRBV20-1 to TRBJ1-2, with D possibly matching TRBD1 (5 bases). The germline V and J ends were trimmed by 1 base and 4 bases, with 10 bases remaining between them. Looked up from germline, CDR1 is DFQATT and CDR2 is SNEGSKA (reference sequence). This CDR3 comprises 13 residues. The CDR3 DNA reads TGCAGTGCTAGAGTGGGGGGTTCCTATGGCTACACCTTC. This encodes CSARVGGSYGYTF.

This clonotype was seen only a few times. A much larger clone sits a single nucleotide away, making a read error possible. Since the CDR3 does not end with the conserved phenylalanine or tryptophan, this likely comes from a read error. The gene calls are TRBV19 and TRBJ2-1, with 7 bases fitting TRBD1. The CDR3 has 16 amino acids. Germline trimming cut 5 bases from V and 5 bases from J; bases unmatched to any gene: 12. Germline V lookup: CDR1 LNHDA, CDR2 SQIVND (reference sequence). The CDR3 DNA is TGTGCCAGTAGTGCCACAGGGGTTGCGTTAAACAATGAGCAGTTCTCC. Its translation is CASSATGVALNNEQFS.

In this sample, this clonotype turned up once. The CDR3 region is CASSPSQGYTEAFF. CDR3 in DNA: TGTGCCAGCTCACCTTCTCAGGGCTACACTGAAGCTTTCTTT. This rearrangement joins TRBV18 to TRBJ1-1; a possible D gene is TRBD1 (5 bases). This CDR3 contains 14 residues. The germline CDR1 and CDR2 sequences are KGHSH and LQKENI. Deletions cut 3 bases from V and 3 bases from J, with 11 bases between.

The CDR3 is CASSLGRGTNQPQHF. In nucleotides, the CDR3 is TGTGCCAGCAGCTTGGGCAGGGGCACAAATCAGCCCCAGCATTTT. The chain has TRBV5-6 and TRBJ1-5; a possible D gene is TRBD1 (6 bases). V lost 0 bases and J 4 bases, leaving 11 bases between the germline ends. The CDR3 consists of 15 residues. CDR1 SGHDT and CDR2 YYEEEE come from the germline V gene.

In its sample, this clonotype was seen many times. This sequence joins TRBV5-1 and TRBJ2-2, with D possibly being TRBD2 (5 bases). The CDR3 totals 15 residues. Trimming left V 2 bases short and J 0 bases short, with 8 bases between. The germline V gene encodes CDR1 SGHRS and CDR2 YFSETQ. CDR3 bases: TGCGCCAGCAGCTTCCCAGCGGCGAACACCGGGGAGCTGTTTTTT. Amino acids: CASSFPAANTGELFF.